This T cell receptor beta chain was retrieved from a study of EBV T-cell therapy then PD-1 blockade in nasopharyngeal carcinoma. Turning to this clone: The antigen is not known.

Treatment indicated: AdE1-LMPpoly-expanded autologous EBV-specific T-cell therapy followed by anti-PD-1 nivolumab. The repertoire was sequenced with immunoSEQ multiplex PCR; TCRdb's copy has only in-frame clones and lacks some. The data contain 24,000 or so clones, around 82% of them singletons. V lost 5 bases, J lost 3 bases, and 7 bases stayed unmatched. The CDR3 totals 15 residues. Germline assignment: CDR1 SGHTA and CDR2 FQGTGA. This rearrangement joins TRBV7-3 to TRBJ2-7; 10 nucleotides align to TRBD1. The source was CD8+ T cells from blood, collected at approximately day 64 from a patient whose treatment included autologous EBV-specific T cells and nivolumab. The sequence came from a man aged 40-49 years with nasopharyngeal carcinoma. Here the CDR3 reads CASSTGTGVRYEQYF. The CDR3 DNA sequence: TGTGCCAGCAGCACCGGGACAGGGGTACGCTACGAGCAGTACTTC. Full variable domain (missing parts from reference TRBV7-3 and TRBJ2-7): GAGVSQTPSNKVTEKGKYVELRCDPISGHTALYWYRQSLGQGPEFLIYFQGTGAADDSGLPNDRFFAVRPEGSVSTLKIQRTERGDSAVYLCASSTGTGVRYEQYFGPGTRLTVT.